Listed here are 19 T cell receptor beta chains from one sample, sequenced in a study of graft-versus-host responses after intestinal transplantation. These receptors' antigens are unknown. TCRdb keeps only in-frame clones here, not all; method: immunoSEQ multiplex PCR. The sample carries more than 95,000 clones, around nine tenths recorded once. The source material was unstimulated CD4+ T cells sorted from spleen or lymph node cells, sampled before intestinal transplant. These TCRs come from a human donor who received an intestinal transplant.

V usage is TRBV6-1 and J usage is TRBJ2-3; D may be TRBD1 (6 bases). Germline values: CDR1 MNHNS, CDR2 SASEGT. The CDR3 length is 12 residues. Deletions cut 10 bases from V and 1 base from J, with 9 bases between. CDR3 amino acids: CATGTRTDTQYF. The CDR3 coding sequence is TGTGCCACAGGGACACGCACAGATACGCAGTATTTT.

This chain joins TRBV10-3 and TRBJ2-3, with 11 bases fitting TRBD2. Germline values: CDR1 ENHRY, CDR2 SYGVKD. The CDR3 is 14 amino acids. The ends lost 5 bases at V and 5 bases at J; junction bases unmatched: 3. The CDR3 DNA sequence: TGTGCCATCAGTTCACTAGCGGGAGTAGATACGCAGTATTTT. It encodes CAISSLAGVDTQYF.

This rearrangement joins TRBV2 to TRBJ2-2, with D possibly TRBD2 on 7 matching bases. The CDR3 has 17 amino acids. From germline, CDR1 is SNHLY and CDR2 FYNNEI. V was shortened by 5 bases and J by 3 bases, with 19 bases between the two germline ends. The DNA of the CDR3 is TGTGCCAGCAGTCCCCAAAGGGGGAGGGGGGACACCGGGGAGCTGTTTTTT. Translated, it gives CASSPQRGRGDTGELFF.

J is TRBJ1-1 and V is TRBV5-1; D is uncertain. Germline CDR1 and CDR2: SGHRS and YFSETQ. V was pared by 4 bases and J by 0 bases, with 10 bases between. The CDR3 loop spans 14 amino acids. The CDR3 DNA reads TGCGCCAGCAGCATCGGGGATTTGAACACTGAAGCTTTCTTT. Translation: CASSIGDLNTEAFF.

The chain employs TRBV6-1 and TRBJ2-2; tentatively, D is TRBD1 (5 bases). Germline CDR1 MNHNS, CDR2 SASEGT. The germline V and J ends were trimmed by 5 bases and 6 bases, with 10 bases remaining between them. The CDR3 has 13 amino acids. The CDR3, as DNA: TGTGCCAGCAGTTATCAGGGCGCCGGGGAGCTGTTTTTT. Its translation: CASSYQGAGELFF.

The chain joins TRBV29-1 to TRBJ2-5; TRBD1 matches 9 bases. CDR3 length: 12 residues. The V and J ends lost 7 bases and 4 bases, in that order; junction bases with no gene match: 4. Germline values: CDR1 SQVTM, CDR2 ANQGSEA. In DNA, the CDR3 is TGCAGCGCGGGACAGGGAGGAGAGACCCAGTACTTC. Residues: CSAGQGGETQYF.

The CDR3 sequence is CASSPPGQGGEKLFF. Here the CDR3 DNA reads TGTGCCAGCAGTCCCCCAGGACAGGGAGGTGAAAAACTGTTTTTT. This chain connects TRBV6-1 to TRBJ1-4, with 8 bases aligning to TRBD1. The CDR3 contains 15 residues. CDR1 is MNHNS and CDR2 is SASEGT in the germline V gene. The V segment lost 5 bases and the J segment 7 bases; nucleotides outside the gene matches: 9.

This chain's CDR3 is CATSRGTGAKNIQYF. CDR3 nucleotides: TGTGCCACCAGCAGGGGAACAGGTGCCAAAAACATTCAGTACTTC. The chain recombines TRBV15 with TRBJ2-4; D is possibly TRBD1 (5 bases). This CDR3 is built from 15 residues. Germline assignment: CDR1 LNHNV and CDR2 YYDKDF (reference sequence). Trimming cost V 3 bases and J 1 base, with 10 bases left between them.

CDR3 region: CASGLVHGPETQYF. The CDR3 nucleotides are TGTGCTAGTGGTTTGGTACATGGCCCCGAGACCCAGTACTTC. V and J are TRBV12-5 and TRBJ2-5; no clear D. The V gene lost 0 bases and the J gene lost 5 bases, with 10 bases spanning the gap. Germline V CDR1 and CDR2: LGHNT, FRNRAP. CDR3 length: 14 amino acids.

The CDR3, as DNA: TGTGCCAGCAGTCCTCAGGACATCGCTAACTATGGCTACACCTTC. Protein product: CASSPQDIANYGYTF. This chain joins TRBV6-1 and TRBJ1-2; possibly TRBD1 for D (5 bases). The CDR3 is 15 residues long. From germline, CDR1 is MNHNS and CDR2 SASEGT. Trimming took off 5 bases at V and 0 bases at J, with 13 bases between the two ends.

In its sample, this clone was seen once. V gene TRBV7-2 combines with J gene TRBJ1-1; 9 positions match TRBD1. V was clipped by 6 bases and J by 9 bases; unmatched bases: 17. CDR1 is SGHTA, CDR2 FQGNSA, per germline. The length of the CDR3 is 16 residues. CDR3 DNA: TGTGCCAGCAGTCAAACAGGGGGCGCATCTAGGTTTAAAGCTTTCTTT. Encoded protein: CASSQTGGASRFKAFF.

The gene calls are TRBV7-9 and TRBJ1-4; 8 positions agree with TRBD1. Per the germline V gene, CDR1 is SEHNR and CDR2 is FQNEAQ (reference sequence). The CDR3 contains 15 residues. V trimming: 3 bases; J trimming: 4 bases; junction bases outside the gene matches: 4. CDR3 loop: CASSLDRDRNEKLFF. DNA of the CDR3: TGTGCCAGCAGCTTGGACAGGGACCGTAATGAAAAACTGTTTTTT. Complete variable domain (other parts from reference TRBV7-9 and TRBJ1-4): DTGVSQNPRHKITKRGQNVTFRCDPISEHNRLYWYRQTLGQGPEFLTYFQNEAQLEKSRLLSDRFSAERPKGSFSTLEIQRTEQGDSAMYLCASSLDRDRNEKLFFGSGTQLSVL.

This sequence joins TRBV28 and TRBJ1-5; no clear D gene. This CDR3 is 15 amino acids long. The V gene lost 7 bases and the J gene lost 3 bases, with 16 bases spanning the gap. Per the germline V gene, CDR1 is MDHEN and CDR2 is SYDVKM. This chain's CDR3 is CASTSIWEYNQPQHF. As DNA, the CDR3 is TGTGCCAGCACATCCATTTGGGAGTACAATCAGCCCCAGCATTTT.

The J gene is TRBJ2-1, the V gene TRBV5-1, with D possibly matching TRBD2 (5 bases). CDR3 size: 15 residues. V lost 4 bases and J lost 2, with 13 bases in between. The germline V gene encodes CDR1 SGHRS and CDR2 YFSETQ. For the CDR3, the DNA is TGCGCCAGCAGCCCGGGATTAGATCCCTACAATGAGCAGTTCTTC. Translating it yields CASSPGLDPYNEQFF.

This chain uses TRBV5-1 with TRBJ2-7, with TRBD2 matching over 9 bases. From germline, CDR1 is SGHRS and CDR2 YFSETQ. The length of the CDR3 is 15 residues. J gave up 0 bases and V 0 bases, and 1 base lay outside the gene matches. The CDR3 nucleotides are TGCGCCAGCAGCTTGGGGACTAGCGTCTCCTACGAGCAGTACTTC. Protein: CASSLGTSVSYEQYF.

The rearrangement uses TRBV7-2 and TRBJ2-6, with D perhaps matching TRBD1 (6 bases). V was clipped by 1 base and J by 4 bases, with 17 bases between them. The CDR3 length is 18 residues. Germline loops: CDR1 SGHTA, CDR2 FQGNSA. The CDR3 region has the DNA TGTGCCAGCAGCTTAGGAGGGACAACTTCCCGGGGGGCCAACGTCCTGACTTTC. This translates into CASSLGGTTSRGANVLTF.

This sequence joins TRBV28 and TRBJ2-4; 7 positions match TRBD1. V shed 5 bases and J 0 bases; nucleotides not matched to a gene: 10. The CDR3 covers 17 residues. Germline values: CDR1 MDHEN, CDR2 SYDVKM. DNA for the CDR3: TGTGCCAGCAGTCCGAGACAGGGTACCAGAGCCAAAAACATTCAGTACTTC. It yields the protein CASSPRQGTRAKNIQYF.

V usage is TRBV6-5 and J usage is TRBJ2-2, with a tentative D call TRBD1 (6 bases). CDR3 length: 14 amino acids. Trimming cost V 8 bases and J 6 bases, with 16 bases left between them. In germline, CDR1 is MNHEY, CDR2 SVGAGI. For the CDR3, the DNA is TGTGCCAGCCGTTTGTCCAGGGGATCCGGGGAGCTGTTTTTT. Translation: CASRLSRGSGELFF.

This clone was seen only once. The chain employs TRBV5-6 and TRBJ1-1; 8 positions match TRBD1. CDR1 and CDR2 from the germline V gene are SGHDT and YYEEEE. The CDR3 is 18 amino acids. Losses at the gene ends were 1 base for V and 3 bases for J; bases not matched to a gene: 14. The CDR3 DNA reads TGTGCCAGCAGCTTGTTGGGACAGGTAGTCGGGGAGGACACTGAAGCTTTCTTT. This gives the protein CASSLLGQVVGEDTEAFF.